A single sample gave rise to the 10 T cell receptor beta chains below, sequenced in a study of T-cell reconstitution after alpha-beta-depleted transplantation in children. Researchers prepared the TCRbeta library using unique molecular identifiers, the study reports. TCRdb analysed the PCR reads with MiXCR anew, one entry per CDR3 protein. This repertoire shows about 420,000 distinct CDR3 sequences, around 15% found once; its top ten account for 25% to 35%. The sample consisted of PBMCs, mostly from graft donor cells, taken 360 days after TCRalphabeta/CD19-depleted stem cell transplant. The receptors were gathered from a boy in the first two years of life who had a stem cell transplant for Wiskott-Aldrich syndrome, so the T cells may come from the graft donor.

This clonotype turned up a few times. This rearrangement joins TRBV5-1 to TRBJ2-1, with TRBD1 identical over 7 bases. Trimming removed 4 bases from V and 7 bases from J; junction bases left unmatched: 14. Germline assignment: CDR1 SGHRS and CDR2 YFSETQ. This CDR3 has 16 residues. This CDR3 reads CASSPLTGTKYNEQFF. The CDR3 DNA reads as TGCGCCAGCAGCCCTTTGACAGGGACGAAGTATAATGAGCAGTTCTTC.

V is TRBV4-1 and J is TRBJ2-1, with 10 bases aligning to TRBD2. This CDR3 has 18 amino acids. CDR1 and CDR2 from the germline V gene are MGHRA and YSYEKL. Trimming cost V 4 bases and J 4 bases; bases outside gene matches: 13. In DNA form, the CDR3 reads TGCGCCAGCAGCCGACAAAAAGCGAGGACTAGCGGTTACAATGAGCAGTTCTTC. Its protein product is CASSRQKARTSGYNEQFF.

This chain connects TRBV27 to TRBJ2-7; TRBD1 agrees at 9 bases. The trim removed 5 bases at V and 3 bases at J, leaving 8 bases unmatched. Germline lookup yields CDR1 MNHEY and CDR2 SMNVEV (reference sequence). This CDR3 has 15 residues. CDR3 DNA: TGTGCCAGCAGTCGCCGGGACAGGGAAGTCTACGAGCAGTACTTC. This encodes CASSRRDREVYEQYF.

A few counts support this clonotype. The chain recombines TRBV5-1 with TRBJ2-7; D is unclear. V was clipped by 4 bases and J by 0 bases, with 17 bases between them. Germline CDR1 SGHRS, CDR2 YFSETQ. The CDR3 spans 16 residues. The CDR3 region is CASSHLSTGLSYEQYF. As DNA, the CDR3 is TGCGCCAGCAGCCACCTCTCGACGGGTCTCTCCTACGAGCAGTACTTC.

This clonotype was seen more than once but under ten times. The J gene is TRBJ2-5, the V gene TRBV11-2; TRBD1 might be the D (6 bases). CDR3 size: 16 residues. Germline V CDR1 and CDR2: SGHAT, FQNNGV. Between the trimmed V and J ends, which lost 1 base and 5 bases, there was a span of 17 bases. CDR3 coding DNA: TGTGCCAGCAGCTTAGGGGGACAACCGGTTCTGGAGACCCAGTACTTC. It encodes CASSLGGQPVLETQYF.

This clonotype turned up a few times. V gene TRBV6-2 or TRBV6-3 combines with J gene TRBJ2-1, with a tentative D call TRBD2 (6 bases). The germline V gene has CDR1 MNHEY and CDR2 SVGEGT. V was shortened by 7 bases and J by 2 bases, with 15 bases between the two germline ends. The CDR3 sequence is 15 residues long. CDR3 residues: CASKAGTLTYNEQFF. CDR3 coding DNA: TGTGCCAGCAAAGCCGGGACTTTAACCTACAATGAGCAGTTCTTC.

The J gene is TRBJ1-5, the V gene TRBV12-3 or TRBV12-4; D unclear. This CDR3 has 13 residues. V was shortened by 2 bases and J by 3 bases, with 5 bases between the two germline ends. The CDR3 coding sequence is TGTGCCAGCAGTTTAAGGACCAATCAGCCCCAGCATTTT. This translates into CASSLRTNQPQHF.

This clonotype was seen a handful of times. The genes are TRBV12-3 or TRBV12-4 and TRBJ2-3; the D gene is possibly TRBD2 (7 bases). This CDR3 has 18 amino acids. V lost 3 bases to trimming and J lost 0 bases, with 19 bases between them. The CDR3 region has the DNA TGTGCCAGCAGTTTCTGGTTAGGGGGGGGTATTAGCACAGATACGCAGTATTTT. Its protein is CASSFWLGGGISTDTQYF.

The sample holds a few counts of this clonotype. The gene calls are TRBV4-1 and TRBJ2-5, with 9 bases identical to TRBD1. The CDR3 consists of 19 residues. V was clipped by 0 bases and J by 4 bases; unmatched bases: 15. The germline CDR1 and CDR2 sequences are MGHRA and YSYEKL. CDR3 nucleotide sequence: TGCGCCAGCAGCCAAGATTTCGCTTCCGGGACAGGGTTTGGAGAGACCCAGTACTTC. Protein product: CASSQDFASGTGFGETQYF.

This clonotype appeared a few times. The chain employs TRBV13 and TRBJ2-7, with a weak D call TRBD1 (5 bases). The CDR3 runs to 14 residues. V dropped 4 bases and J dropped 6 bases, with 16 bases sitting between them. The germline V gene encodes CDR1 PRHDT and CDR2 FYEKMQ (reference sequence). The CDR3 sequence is CASSSVTGGFEQYF. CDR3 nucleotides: TGTGCCAGCAGCTCGGTCACAGGCGGCTTCGAGCAGTACTTC.